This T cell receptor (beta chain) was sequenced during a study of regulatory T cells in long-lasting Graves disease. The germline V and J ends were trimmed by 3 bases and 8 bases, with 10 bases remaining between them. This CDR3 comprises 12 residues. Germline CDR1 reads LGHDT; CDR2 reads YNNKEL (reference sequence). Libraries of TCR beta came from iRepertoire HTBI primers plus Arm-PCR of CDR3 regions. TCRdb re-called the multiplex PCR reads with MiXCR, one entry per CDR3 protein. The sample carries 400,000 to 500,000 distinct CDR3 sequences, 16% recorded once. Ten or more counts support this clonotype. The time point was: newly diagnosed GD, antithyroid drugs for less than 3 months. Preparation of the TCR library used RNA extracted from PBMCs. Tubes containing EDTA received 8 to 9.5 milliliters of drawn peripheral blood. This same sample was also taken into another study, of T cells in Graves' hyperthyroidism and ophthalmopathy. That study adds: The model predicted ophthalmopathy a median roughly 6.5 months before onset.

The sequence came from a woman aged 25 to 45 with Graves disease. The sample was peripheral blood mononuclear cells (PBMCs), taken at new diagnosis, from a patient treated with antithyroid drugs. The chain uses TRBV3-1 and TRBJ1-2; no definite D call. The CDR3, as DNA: TGTGCCAGCAGCCAGGTTGCGGGAGGCTACACCTTC. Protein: CASSQVAGGYTF.